This T cell receptor (beta chain) was captured in a study of cytomegalovirus exposure and HLA in healthy donors. Notes on the study in general: Later, an analysis found that TCR clusters from the first cohort tended to co-occur in the 130 or so validation repertoires. The investigators catalogued 150 to 200 TCR beta chains as cytomegalovirus-associated.

Worth noting for this clone: Its antigen remains unidentified.

The method was immunoSEQ multiplex PCR; TCRdb's version includes in-frame clones alone and lacks a portion of them. The data contain approximately 300,000 clones, roughly 87% of them singletons. J gave up 4 bases and V 0 bases, and 7 bases lay outside the gene matches. Per germline, CDR1 SGHRS and CDR2 YFSETQ. The CDR3 loop spans 16 amino acids. The TCR comes from a woman aged 25 to 39 in good health and CMV-seropositive. This sequence joins TRBV5-1 and TRBJ2-7; TRBD1 matches 10 bases. The material sequenced was PBMCs. The CDR3 reads CASSLARDRGFYEQYF. The CDR3 bases are TGCGCCAGCAGCTTGGCCCGGGACAGGGGTTTTTACGAGCAGTACTTC.